The entry below gives a single T cell receptor beta chain sequence along with its context. Its antigen is still unknown. This sample was taken from a study of a mutant IDH1 vaccine in newly diagnosed glioma. Overall study: Patients had received radiotherapy, temozolomide, or both previously, most receiving both.

Germline V lookup: CDR1 SEHNR, CDR2 FQNEAQ (reference sequence). Deletions cut 5 bases from V and 2 bases from J, with 12 bases between. This CDR3 has 15 residues. The time point: week 23, last vaccination. Vaccine doses each comprised 300 ug of mutant IDH1 20-mer peptide, with topical imiquimod. Libraries were prepared by immunoSEQ multiplex PCR; TCRdb keeps only in-frame clonotypes and omits some of them. The table lists approximately 79,000 clones, more than 80% of them singletons. Findings and caveats of the study: Pseudoprogression showed no apparent link to changes in top peripheral T cell clonotypes.

The chain couples TRBV7-9 to TRBJ2-2; the D is unclear. This sequence was found in a woman between 50 and 59 years old with glioma. The sequencing here drew on PBMCs, taken from a glioma patient whose treatment included an IDH1 peptide vaccine. The CDR3 reads CASSGPGRNTGELFF. The CDR3 bases are TGTGCCAGCAGCGGCCCCGGCCGCAACACCGGGGAGCTGTTTTTT. The full variable domain, with the rest looked up from reference TRBV7-9 and TRBJ2-2, is DTGVSQNPRHKITKRGQNVTFRCDPISEHNRLYWYRQTLGQGPEFLTYFQNEAQLEKSRLLSDRFSAERPKGSFSTLEIQRTEQGDSAMYLCASSGPGRNTGELFFGEGSRLTVL.